Listed below are T cell receptor beta chains from one sample, sequenced in a study of early T cells in non-severe SARS-CoV-2 infection. MiXCR, applied by TCRdb to the 5' RACE reads, yields one record per CDR3 protein. The repertoire has over 30,000 distinct CDR3 sequences, approximately 4.6% of them found once; the top ten carry roughly 7.7%. Sequencing used whole blood. The receptors here all came from an adult who was a healthcare worker with PCR-confirmed SARS-CoV-2 infection or an uninfected control (not recorded which). Both conserved end residues are part of each CDR3. The D gene is left open where the match is weak. Expanded clones are given a class, and other clones once, few, many or no size at all.

TRBJ2-2	TRBV7-3	16	many	-	TGTGCCAGCAGCTCAGACTCCGCTAAAAACACCGGGGAGCTGTTTTTT	CASSSDSAKNTGELFF
TRBJ1-1	TRBV6-1	15	many	-	TGTGCCAGCAGTGTAGAAATACAGGGGAACACTGAAGCTTTCTTT	CASSVEIQGNTEAFF
TRBJ2-1	TRBV7-2	19	many	-	TGTGCCAGCAGCTTAGCGATAAGGCTCGGCAGGGGCGGATACAATGAGCAGTTCTTC	CASSLAIRLGRGGYNEQFF
TRBJ2-3	TRBV5-4	13	-	-	TGTGCCAGCAGCTCCGAGATAGTTGATACGCAGTATTTT	CASSSEIVDTQYF
TRBJ1-2	TRBV7-6	14	many	-	TGTGCCAGCAGCTCTGGGAACAGGGTTGATGGCTACACCTTC	CASSSGNRVDGYTF
TRBJ2-5	TRBV28	16	-	TRBD1	TGTGCCAGCAGTTTCACGGGACAGCCGGGGCAAGAGACCCAGTACTTC	CASSFTGQPGQETQYF
TRBJ2-1	TRBV6-2/TRBV6-3	16	medium-sized	TRBD2	TGTGCCAGCAGAGGACTAGCGGGGGCTACCTACAATGAGCAGTTCTTC	CASRGLAGATYNEQFF
TRBJ1-2	TRBV2	14	few	-	TGTGCCAGCAGTGAAAGAGGGGACTTCTATGGCTACACCTTC	CASSERGDFYGYTF
TRBJ2-2	TRBV12-3/TRBV12-4	16	-	TRBD1	TGTGCCAGCAGTACGGGACAGCAAGTGAACACCGGGGAGCTGTTTTTT	CASSTGQQVNTGELFF
TRBJ2-2	TRBV10-3	14	few	-	TGTGCCTCCCGCGACGACCGGCTCCCCGGGGAGCTGTTTTTT	CASRDDRLPGELFF
TRBJ1-3	TRBV12-3/TRBV12-4	14	many	-	TGTGCCAGCAGTTTAACAGCCTCTGGAAACACCATATATTTT	CASSLTASGNTIYF